These 26 T cell receptor beta chains came from one sample sequenced in a study of radiotherapy plus CTLA-4 blockade in lung cancer. The protocol was immunoSEQ multiplex PCR, while the TCRdb copy is restricted to in-frame clones and leaves out a portion. The sample holds approximately 57,000 clones; about 80% are singletons and the top ten take more than 5.5%. Sequences were derived from peripheral blood, sampled from a patient treated with radiotherapy plus ipilimumab. The origin of the receptors is a human donor with non-small cell lung cancer whose response to radiotherapy plus ipilimumab could not be evaluated.

This clone was recorded a few times. The chain recombines TRBV6-5 with TRBJ1-1; the D gene is possibly TRBD1 (6 bases). Germline CDR1 and CDR2: MNHEY and SVGAGI. The CDR3 is made up of 16 amino acids. V lost 3 bases to trimming and J lost 1 base, with 15 bases between them. As DNA, the CDR3 is TGTGCCAGCAGTTATGGATGGTCGACAGGGAACACTGAAGCTTTCTTT. It codes for CASSYGWSTGNTEAFF.

The rearrangement uses TRBV4-1 and TRBJ2-3; 9 bases match TRBD2. Germline CDR1 and CDR2: MGHRA and YSYEKL. The CDR3 has 17 amino acids. The junction had 5 bases not matched to a gene; V was cut back by 1 base and J by 0 bases. The CDR3 bases are TGCGCCAGCAGCCAAGGACTAGCGGTACTTAGCACAGATACGCAGTATTTT. Protein sequence: CASSQGLAVLSTDTQYF.

V and J are TRBV7-9 and TRBJ2-5; 12 bases line up with TRBD2. The CDR3 consists of 16 residues. Per the germline V gene, CDR1 is SEHNR and CDR2 is FQNEAQ (reference sequence). After removal of 5 bases from V and 5 bases from J, the junction contained 9 bases not matched to a gene. The CDR3 DNA follows: TGTGCCAGCAGCCACCTCCGTCTAGCGGGAGGGGAGACCCAGTACTTC. Its protein product is CASSHLRLAGGETQYF.

The V call is TRBV5-1, the J call TRBJ1-2; possibly TRBD1 for D (5 bases). The CDR3 sequence is 14 residues long. V was pared by 4 bases and J by 7 bases, with 17 bases between. Per germline, CDR1 SGHRS and CDR2 YFSETQ. The CDR3 loop is CASSQNQGAGGYTF. CDR3 bases: TGCGCCAGCAGCCAGAACCAAGGGGCAGGTGGCTACACCTTC.

This chain uses TRBV5-1 with TRBJ2-5; D possibly corresponds to TRBD1 (6 bases). V shed 4 bases and J shed 1 base, with 14 bases lying between them. The CDR3 is made up of 15 amino acids. Germline V gene lookup returns CDR1 SGHRS and CDR2 YFSETQ. CDR3: CASSQTGQTQETQYF. The CDR3 DNA sequence: TGCGCCAGCAGCCAGACAGGCCAGACCCAAGAGACCCAGTACTTC.

The chain uses TRBV9 and TRBJ2-1, with TRBD1 matching 8 bases. V was clipped by 0 bases and J by 4 bases; unmatched bases: 6. CDR1 is SGDLS and CDR2 is YYNGEE in the germline V gene. The CDR3 has 16 residues. Here the CDR3 DNA reads TGTGCCAGCAGCGTAGTCGACAGGGGTAGGTACAATGAGCAGTTCTTC. Amino acids: CASSVVDRGRYNEQFF.

This sequence joins TRBV6-6 and TRBJ2-4; D call uncertain. V was pared by 5 bases and J by 9 bases, with 5 bases between. Germline loops: CDR1 MNHNY, CDR2 SVGAGI (reference sequence). The CDR3 totals 10 residues. Here the CDR3 reads CASSSSIQYF. CDR3 in DNA: TGTGCCAGCAGTAGTAGCATTCAGTACTTC.

The genes are TRBV7-2 and TRBJ2-5; 13 bases agree with TRBD2. J lost 4 bases, V lost 4 bases, and 6 bases had no gene match. CDR3 length equals 16 residues. From germline, CDR1 is SGHTA and CDR2 FQGNSA. The CDR3 DNA is TGTGCCAGCAGCTCCGGACTAGCGGGGGCGCGAGAGACCCAGTACTTC. As protein: CASSSGLAGARETQYF. The full variable domain, with the rest looked up from reference TRBV7-2 and TRBJ2-5, is GAGVSQSPSNKVTEKGKDVELRCDPISGHTALYWYRQSLGQGLEFLIYFQGNSAPDKSGLPSDRFSAERTGGSVSTLTIQRTQQEDSAVYLCASSSGLAGARETQYFGPGTRLLVL.

The V gene is TRBV10-3, the J gene TRBJ2-1, with a weak D call TRBD2 (6 bases). The CDR3 is made up of 15 amino acids. Germline CDR1 reads ENHRY; CDR2 reads SYGVKD. Trimming shortened V by 2 bases and J by 4 bases, and 12 bases separated the two germline ends. The CDR3 here is CAISEPGVEYNEQFF. The DNA of the CDR3 is TGTGCCATCAGTGAGCCGGGAGTAGAGTACAATGAGCAGTTCTTC.

The rearrangement links TRBV28 to TRBJ2-4, with a tentative D call TRBD1 (5 bases). This CDR3 has 15 amino acids. Trimming shortened V by 3 bases and J by 0 bases, and 9 bases separated the two germline ends. Germline CDR1 is MDHEN and CDR2 is SYDVKM. The CDR3 here is CASSFPTVAKNIQYF. CDR3 DNA sequence: TGTGCCAGCAGTTTCCCGACAGTAGCCAAAAACATTCAGTACTTC.

The V and J genes are TRBV27 and TRBJ1-5, with 7 bases lining up with TRBD1. V lost 5 bases, J lost 7 bases, and 8 bases stayed unmatched. This CDR3 is built from 14 residues. Germline V lookup: CDR1 MNHEY, CDR2 SMNVEV (reference sequence). The CDR3 region has the DNA TGTGCCAGCAGTCTAGACAGGGTCCGGCAGCCCCAGCATTTT. Residues: CASSLDRVRQPQHF.

The chain joins TRBV15 to TRBJ1-5, with a possible D match to TRBD1 (5 bases). CDR1 is LNHNV and CDR2 is YYDKDF in the germline V gene (reference sequence). The CDR3 totals 14 residues. The V and J ends lost 1 base and 6 bases respectively, with 10 bases between them. The CDR3 bases are TGTGCCACCAGCAGAGCAGGGTCCGGTCAGCCCCAGCATTTT. Translated, it gives CATSRAGSGQPQHF.

CDR3 in DNA: TGTGCCAGCAGTCCGACAGGGGGAAACACCGGGGAGCTGTTTTTT. Its translation: CASSPTGGNTGELFF. The chain has TRBV6-6 and TRBJ2-2; 9 bases are a match to TRBD1. Germline assignment: CDR1 MNHNY and CDR2 SVGAGI (reference sequence). J gave up 2 bases and V 5 bases, and 3 bases lay outside the gene matches. CDR3 length: 15 amino acids.

V gene TRBV4-3 combines with J gene TRBJ1-1; 9 bases fit TRBD1. V lost 1 base to trimming and J lost 4 bases; unmatched junction nucleotides: 1. The germline V gene encodes CDR1 LGHNA and CDR2 YSLEER. The length of the CDR3 is 14 residues. The CDR3 sequence: CASSQVDRGTEAFF. DNA for the CDR3: TGCGCCAGCAGCCAAGTGGACAGGGGCACTGAAGCTTTCTTT.

This sequence joins TRBV27 and TRBJ2-5; D is possibly TRBD1 (6 bases). TRBJ2-7 matches the DNA end more closely, so the J call is doubtful. Germline CDR1 reads MNHEY; CDR2 reads SMNVEV (reference sequence). The CDR3 is 14 residues long. CDR3 amino acids: CASSPAGARHEQYF. Written as DNA, the CDR3 is TGTGCCAGCAGTCCGGCAGGGGCGAGGCACGAGCAGTACTTC.

The V and J genes are TRBV5-4 and TRBJ2-3, with 15 bases aligning to TRBD2. The CDR3 runs 15 residues. Germline-derived CDR1 and CDR2 are SGHNT and YYREEE (reference sequence). V trimming: 4 bases; J trimming: 6 bases; junction bases outside the gene matches: 3. CDR3 bases: TGTGCCAGCAGCCAAGGACTAGCGGGAGGGGATACGCAGTATTTT. Translated: CASSQGLAGGDTQYF. Full variable domain (remainder filled in from reference TRBV5-4 and TRBJ2-3): ETGVTQSPTHLIKTRGQQVTLRCSSQSGHNTVSWYQQALGQGPQFIFQYYREEENGRGNFPPRFSGLQFPNYSSELNVNALELDDSALYLCASSQGLAGGDTQYFGPGTRLTVL.

The chain has TRBV6-1 and TRBJ2-2; no firm D call. CDR1 is MNHNS, CDR2 SASEGT, per germline. The CDR3 spans 15 residues. Deletions cut 5 bases from V and 2 bases from J, with 12 bases between. DNA of the CDR3: TGTGCCAGCAGTACCAAAGCTATAAACACCGGGGAGCTGTTTTTT. Translated, it gives CASSTKAINTGELFF.

The rearrangement uses TRBV5-8 and TRBJ1-5, with 8 bases lining up with TRBD1. CDR1 and CDR2 from the germline V gene are SGHTS and YDEGEE. V was pared by 4 bases and J by 5 bases, with 11 bases of the junction left unmatched. The CDR3 is made up of 16 amino acids. The chain's CDR3 is CASSPFIDRGYQPQHF. CDR3 bases: TGTGCCAGCAGCCCCTTTATCGACAGGGGATATCAGCCCCAGCATTTT.

Here the CDR3 DNA reads TGTGCCAGTACCTATCCGGGACAGAAACTGTTTTTT. Its protein is CASTYPGQKLFF. The rearrangement joins TRBV19 to TRBJ1-4; 7 bases line up with TRBD1. V was pared by 7 bases and J by 11 bases, with 7 bases of the junction left unmatched. Germline loops: CDR1 LNHDA, CDR2 SQIVND (reference sequence). The CDR3 contains 12 residues.

This clone showed up many times. The V call is TRBV6-5, the J call TRBJ1-2; unclear D gene. This CDR3 comprises 13 residues. V lost 6 bases and J lost 11, with 19 bases in between. Germline loops: CDR1 MNHEY, CDR2 SVGAGI. The DNA for the CDR3 is TGTGCCAGCAGCCCCTTAGGCAGGAAGGAATACACCTTC. Residues: CASSPLGRKEYTF.

J is TRBJ2-7 and V is TRBV5-1; D is undetermined. From germline, CDR1 is SGHRS and CDR2 YFSETQ. The ends were cut back, 4 bases at V and 2 bases at J, with 19 bases in the middle. The CDR3 has 16 amino acids. Here the CDR3 DNA reads TGCGCCAGCAGCCCCAGAAAGTCCTCCCCACCCTACGAGCAGTACTTC. Its translation is CASSPRKSSPPYEQYF.

V gene TRBV30 combines with J gene TRBJ2-7; TRBD1 agrees at 8 bases. The CDR3 contains 15 residues. J was trimmed by 2 bases and V by 3 bases; bases with no gene match: 9. Germline CDR1 is GTSNPN and CDR2 is SVGIG (reference sequence). CDR3 residues: CAWSLTGGFTYEQYF. The CDR3 DNA follows: TGTGCCTGGAGCCTTACAGGGGGTTTTACCTACGAGCAGTACTTC.

J is TRBJ2-3 and V is TRBV7-2; 10 nucleotides line up with TRBD1. The germline CDR1 and CDR2 sequences are SGHTA and FQGNSA. The CDR3 length is 16 residues. Germline trimming cut 1 base from V and 5 bases from J; bases unmatched to any gene: 6. For the CDR3, the DNA is TGTGCCAGCAGCTTAGACCGGACAGGGGGTGTAGATACGCAGTATTTT. Protein sequence: CASSLDRTGGVDTQYF.

This chain joins TRBV23-1 and TRBJ1-3, with D unclear. TRBV23-1 is known as an ORF, though its function is uncertain. This CDR3 region has 15 residues. Trimming cost V 0 bases and J 2 bases, with 8 bases left between them. The CDR3 here is CASSQSMGPGNTIYF. CDR3 nucleotide sequence: TGCGCCAGCAGTCAATCGATGGGCCCTGGAAACACCATATATTTT.

This chain uses TRBV5-5 with TRBJ1-1; D might be TRBD1 (5 bases). Per the germline V gene, CDR1 is SGHKS and CDR2 is YYEKEE (reference sequence). V lost 2 bases to trimming and J lost 0 bases, with 11 bases between them. The CDR3 spans 15 residues. Here the CDR3 reads CASSFAEGMNTEAFF. The CDR3 DNA follows: TGTGCCAGCAGCTTCGCGGAGGGGATGAACACTGAAGCTTTCTTT.

The V call is TRBV5-1, the J call TRBJ2-3; 8 nucleotides agree with TRBD2. CDR1 SGHRS and CDR2 YFSETQ come from the germline V gene. The CDR3 totals 14 residues. Trimming cost V 4 bases and J 2 bases; bases outside gene matches: 3. For the CDR3, the DNA is TGCGCCAGCAGCGAGGGACTAGACACAGATACGCAGTATTTT. It is translated as CASSEGLDTDTQYF.